Listed here is a single TCR beta chain. Its antigen is undetermined. Assay used: immunoSEQ multiplex PCR; TCRdb lists only in-frame clones, some missing. The table shows more than 300,000 clones, with 86% occurring only once. The sample is drawn from a study of Ad26.COV2.S vaccination and SARS-CoV-2 variants. Points from the study as a whole: It was found that vaccine and placebo recipients had similar non-spike TCR breadth.

CDR1 is LNHDA and CDR2 is SQIVND in the germline V gene (reference sequence). Trimming took 3 bases from V and 2 from J, leaving 13 bases between them. CDR3 length: 15 amino acids. Documented treatment: roughly 20 received Ad26.COV2.S at low or high dose, single or two shots; 5 received placebo; per-sample allocation not given. Sampling occurred on day 63 after the first vaccine or placebo injection. The vaccine delivered Wuhan-strain SARS-CoV-2 spike through an Ad26 vector. This TCR derives from a person aged 18-60 years who received the Ad26.COV2.S COVID-19 vaccine or a placebo. This chain joins TRBV19 and TRBJ1-2; possibly TRBD1 for D (5 bases). Here the sequenced sample was peripheral blood, taken in a trial of Ad26.COV2.S vaccine versus placebo. The DNA for the CDR3 is TGTGCCAGTAGTATTCCGACAGAGGACAACTATGGCTACACCTTC. Translating it yields CASSIPTEDNYGYTF.